These T cell receptor beta chains were read from a single sample in a study of shared clonotypes between healthy human individuals. Only in-frame clones appear in the TCRdb table, and some are missing; sequencing was by immunoSEQ multiplex PCR. The sample lists fewer than 800,000 clones; roughly 94% were seen once. Sequenced: naive CD8+ T cells sorted from blood. The receptors originated from a man under 40 in good health. The CDR3 runs from the conserved cysteine through the conserved F or W. The order of the fields is V gene, clone size, J gene, D gene, CDR3 DNA, CDR3 protein. The D gene is left open where the match is weak. Rows give clone size only sometimes, using once, few, many, or a class for an expanded clone.

v_gene: TRBV4-1; abundance: -; j_gene: TRBJ2-7; d_gene: TRBD1; CDR3nt: TGCGCCAGCAGCCCACGACAGGGAGCCTACGAGCAGTACTTC; CDR3aa: CASSPRQGAYEQYF
v_gene: TRBV30; abundance: -; j_gene: TRBJ1-5; d_gene: -; CDR3nt: TGTGCCTGGAGCCAGACATACAATCAGCCCCAGCATTTT; CDR3aa: CAWSQTYNQPQHF
v_gene: TRBV7-9; abundance: -; j_gene: TRBJ2-3; d_gene: -; CDR3nt: TGTGCCAGCAGCTTAGCTCTGACAGATACGCAGTATTTT; CDR3aa: CASSLALTDTQYF
v_gene: TRBV19; abundance: -; j_gene: TRBJ2-7; d_gene: -; CDR3nt: TGTGCCAGTAGTCACTATGGGGCACCCCTCTACGAGCAGTACTTC; CDR3aa: CASSHYGAPLYEQYF
v_gene: TRBV27; abundance: once; j_gene: TRBJ2-1; d_gene: -; CDR3nt: TGTGCCAGCAGTTTGATGGGGGGTCACAATGAGCAGTTCTTC; CDR3aa: CASSLMGGHNEQFF
v_gene: TRBV15; abundance: -; j_gene: TRBJ2-1; d_gene: -; CDR3nt: TGTGCCACGAGGTATGAAACGAGGGGCAATGAGCAGTTCTTC; CDR3aa: CATRYETRGNEQFF
v_gene: TRBV7-9; abundance: -; j_gene: TRBJ2-5; d_gene: -; CDR3nt: TGTGCCAGCAGCTTAGGAGGGGGGCGCCCCGTCGAGACCCAGTACTTC; CDR3aa: CASSLGGGRPVETQYF
v_gene: TRBV7-9; abundance: -; j_gene: TRBJ2-5; d_gene: TRBD2; CDR3nt: TGTGCCAGCAGTCGGACTAGCGGTAAAGAGACCCAGTACTTC; CDR3aa: CASSRTSGKETQYF
v_gene: TRBV28; abundance: once; j_gene: TRBJ2-7; d_gene: TRBD2; CDR3nt: TGTGCCAGCAGTTTCGCTCTAGCGGGAGTCAGGAGTGAGCAGTACTTC; CDR3aa: CASSFALAGVRSEQYF
v_gene: TRBV6-1; abundance: -; j_gene: TRBJ2-7; d_gene: TRBD1; CDR3nt: TGTGCCAGCAGTGATCCGGGACAGGAGCCAACCTACGAGCAGTACTTC; CDR3aa: CASSDPGQEPTYEQYF
v_gene: TRBV7-9; abundance: -; j_gene: TRBJ2-7; d_gene: TRBD2; CDR3nt: TGTGCCAGCAGCAGCGGGGGGGACCCCTCCTACGAGCAGTACTTC; CDR3aa: CASSSGGDPSYEQYF
v_gene: TRBV19; abundance: -; j_gene: TRBJ1-5; d_gene: -; CDR3nt: TGTGCCAGTAGTATAGACGGCAGTAGCAATCAGCCCCAGCATTTT; CDR3aa: CASSIDGSSNQPQHF
v_gene: TRBV27; abundance: -; j_gene: TRBJ1-5; d_gene: -; CDR3nt: TGTGCCAGCAGTTTAAGTGGCGCGGCCCGGCCCCAGCATTTT; CDR3aa: CASSLSGAARPQHF
v_gene: TRBV2; abundance: -; j_gene: TRBJ2-4; d_gene: TRBD1; CDR3nt: TGTGCCAGCAGTGAGGGACAGAAAAGGAAAAACATTCAGTACTTC; CDR3aa: CASSEGQKRKNIQYF
v_gene: TRBV7-8; abundance: -; j_gene: TRBJ2-2; d_gene: TRBD1; CDR3nt: TGTGCCAGCAGCTCGGACGGGGGGACAGGGGTTAACACCGGGGAGCTGTTTTTT; CDR3aa: CASSSDGGTGVNTGELFF
v_gene: TRBV7-9; abundance: -; j_gene: TRBJ1-4; d_gene: -; CDR3nt: TGTGCCAGCAGATCCGAACGCGTGACGGAAAAACTGTTTTTT; CDR3aa: CASRSERVTEKLFF
v_gene: TRBV29-1; abundance: -; j_gene: TRBJ2-2; d_gene: -; CDR3nt: TGCAGCGTTGAGCTAGGCGCCGGGGAGCTGTTTTTT; CDR3aa: CSVELGAGELFF
v_gene: TRBV29-1; abundance: -; j_gene: TRBJ2-3; d_gene: TRBD2; CDR3nt: TGCAGCGTTGAATATACTAGCGGGAGATTAGATACGCAGTATTTT; CDR3aa: CSVEYTSGRLDTQYF
v_gene: TRBV4-1; abundance: -; j_gene: TRBJ1-1; d_gene: -; CDR3nt: TGCGCCAGCAGCCAAGAATCTGGTTACACTGAAGCTTTCTTT; CDR3aa: CASSQESGYTEAFF
v_gene: TRBV28; abundance: -; j_gene: TRBJ2-1; d_gene: -; CDR3nt: TGTGCCAGCAGTCTCTTAGCGGATACCTACAATGAGCAGTTCTTC; CDR3aa: CASSLLADTYNEQFF
v_gene: TRBV15; abundance: -; j_gene: TRBJ2-7; d_gene: TRBD2; CDR3nt: TGTGCCACCAGCAGATTAGCGGGTTTGGTCGAGCAGTACTTC; CDR3aa: CATSRLAGLVEQYF
v_gene: TRBV2; abundance: once; j_gene: TRBJ2-1; d_gene: TRBD1; CDR3nt: TGTGCCAGCAGGCGCCGGGACAGGGTATACAATGAGCAGTTCTTC; CDR3aa: CASRRRDRVYNEQFF
v_gene: TRBV25-1; abundance: -; j_gene: TRBJ2-3; d_gene: -; CDR3nt: TGTGCCAGCAGTGAAATTAGGCAGGAGCGTTCAGATACGCAGTATTTT; CDR3aa: CASSEIRQERSDTQYF
v_gene: TRBV11-2; abundance: -; j_gene: TRBJ2-2; d_gene: TRBD2; CDR3nt: TGTGCCAGCAGCTTAGCTTCGTTGCGGGAGAGGGACGGGGAGCTGTTTTTT; CDR3aa: CASSLASLRERDGELFF
v_gene: TRBV19; abundance: -; j_gene: TRBJ2-3; d_gene: TRBD2; CDR3nt: TGTGCCAGTAGAAATGGGACCTCGTTAGCGGGCTGGGGGACAGATACGCAGTATTTT; CDR3aa: CASRNGTSLAGWGTDTQYF
v_gene: TRBV30; abundance: -; j_gene: TRBJ2-7; d_gene: -; CDR3nt: TGTGCCCCAGCCCCCGACTACGAGCAGTACTTC; CDR3aa: CAPAPDYEQYF
v_gene: TRBV14; abundance: -; j_gene: TRBJ1-6; d_gene: -; CDR3nt: TGTGCCAGCAGCCGGAGTCAAAGCTCCTATAATTCACCCCTCCACTTT; CDR3aa: CASSRSQSSYNSPLHF
v_gene: TRBV29-1; abundance: -; j_gene: TRBJ2-1; d_gene: TRBD2; CDR3nt: TGCAGCGTTGGGGGACTAGCGCGAGACAATGAGCAGTTCTTC; CDR3aa: CSVGGLARDNEQFF
v_gene: TRBV29-1; abundance: -; j_gene: TRBJ1-1; d_gene: -; CDR3nt: TGCAGCGTTGTAATATTGAACACTGAAGCTTTCTTT; CDR3aa: CSVVILNTEAFF
v_gene: TRBV28; abundance: -; j_gene: TRBJ2-2; d_gene: -; CDR3nt: TGTGCCAGCAGTTTAATTTCAGCGGCCACCGGGGAGCTGTTTTTT; CDR3aa: CASSLISAATGELFF
v_gene: TRBV28; abundance: -; j_gene: TRBJ1-2; d_gene: TRBD1; CDR3nt: TGTGCCAGCAGTTTGGAGCTACAGGGGGCTAGCGGGAGCTACACCTTC; CDR3aa: CASSLELQGASGSYTF
v_gene: TRBV27; abundance: -; j_gene: TRBJ2-7; d_gene: TRBD2; CDR3nt: TGTGCCAGACATACTAGCGGGAGCGCCCTCGACGAGCAGTACTTC; CDR3aa: CARHTSGSALDEQYF
v_gene: TRBV7-8; abundance: -; j_gene: TRBJ1-2; d_gene: -; CDR3nt: TGTGCCAGCAGCCGTCCGGGCCCCGACTATGGCTACACCTTC; CDR3aa: CASSRPGPDYGYTF